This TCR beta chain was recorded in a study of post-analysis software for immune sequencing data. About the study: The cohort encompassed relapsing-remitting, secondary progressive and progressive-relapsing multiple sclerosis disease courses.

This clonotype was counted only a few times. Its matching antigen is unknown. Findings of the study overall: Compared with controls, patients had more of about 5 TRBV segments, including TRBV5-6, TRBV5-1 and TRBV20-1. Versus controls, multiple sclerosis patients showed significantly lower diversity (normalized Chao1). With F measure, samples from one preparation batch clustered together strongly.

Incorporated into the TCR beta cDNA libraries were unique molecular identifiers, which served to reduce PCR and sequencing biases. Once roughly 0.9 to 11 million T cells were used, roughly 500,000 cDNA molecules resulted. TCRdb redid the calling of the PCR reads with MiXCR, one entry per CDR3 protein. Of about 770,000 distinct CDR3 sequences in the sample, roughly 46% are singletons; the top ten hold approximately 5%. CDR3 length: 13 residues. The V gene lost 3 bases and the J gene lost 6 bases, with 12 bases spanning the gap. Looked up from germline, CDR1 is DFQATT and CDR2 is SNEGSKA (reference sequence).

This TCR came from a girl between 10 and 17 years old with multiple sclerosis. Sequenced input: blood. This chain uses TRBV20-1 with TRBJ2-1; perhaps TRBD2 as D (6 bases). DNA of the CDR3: TGCAGTGCTAGCGGGAGCGATGGCAATGAGCAGTTCTTC. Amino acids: CSASGSDGNEQFF.